The next 7 T cell receptor beta chains were all read from a single sample in a study of shared clonotypes between healthy human individuals (dated by TCRdb to the early 2020s). For the CD8 naive samples, CD45RO-negative cells were positively selected for CCR7, yielding a CD45RA+CCR7+ population from which TemRA cells were excluded. The library was obtained by the immunoSEQ multiplex PCR assay. TCRdb holds this immuneACCESS table with in-frame rearrangements only. Some clones are missing; in checked studies, unresolved V genes explain under half, and the rest has no known cause. The sample table records 550,000 to 750,000 clones; about 95% of these occur just once. Approximately 0.1% of the sample belongs to the ten largest clones. Input material: naive CD8+ T cells sorted from blood. What the cell subset or site label conveys for this sample: CD45RA+CCR7+. These receptors all come from a woman in her twenties or thirties in good health.

The chain employs TRBV28 and TRBJ2-1, with 8 bases fitting TRBD2. Germline values: CDR1 MDHEN, CDR2 SYDVKM. This CDR3 has 15 residues. The J segment lost 8 bases and the V segment lost 6 bases, leaving 12 bases of the junction unmatched. CDR3 DNA sequence: TGTGCCAGCAGCCCTACCGGGACTAGTAAGGATGAGCAGTTCTTC. The encoded protein is CASSPTGTSKDEQFF.

V gene TRBV7-2 combines with J gene TRBJ2-7, with 7 bases lining up with TRBD1. V dropped 5 bases and J dropped 2; count of bases not matched to a gene: 9. Germline V gene data show CDR1 as SGHTA and CDR2 as FQGNSA. The CDR3 extends over 15 amino acids. CDR3 in DNA: TGTGCCAGCAGCCAATTCCGGGACAGAGCCTACGAGCAGTACTTC. It codes for CASSQFRDRAYEQYF.

The CDR3 bases are TGTGCCAGCAGCCGAGACTGGGGGTTGACCGGGGAGCTGTTTTTT. Protein product: CASSRDWGLTGELFF. The chain joins TRBV13 to TRBJ2-2; D is perhaps TRBD1 or TRBD2 (5 bases each). This CDR3 spans 15 amino acids. Germline assignment: CDR1 PRHDT and CDR2 FYEKMQ (reference sequence). Between the trimmed V and J ends, which lost 5 bases and 5 bases, there was a span of 15 bases.

The rearrangement joins TRBV5-1 to TRBJ2-7; the D gene is possibly TRBD1 (5 bases). Trimming took off 0 bases at V and 7 bases at J, with 14 bases between the two ends. CDR3 size: 14 residues. Looked up from germline, CDR1 is SGHRS and CDR2 is YFSETQ. Here the CDR3 DNA reads TGCGCCAGCAGCTTGGCCGTAGGGGCGAAAGAGCAGTACTTC. As protein: CASSLAVGAKEQYF.

This chain links TRBV7-2 with TRBJ2-7; a possible D gene is TRBD2 (6 bases). V was clipped by 0 bases and J by 2 bases, with 17 bases between them. The CDR3 runs to 17 residues. CDR1 and CDR2 from the germline V gene are SGHTA and FQGNSA. In nucleotides, the CDR3 is TGTGCCAGCAGCTTAGCTAGCGGAGCCCCACCGCCCTACGAGCAGTACTTC. It yields the protein CASSLASGAPPPYEQYF.

The chain joins TRBV2 to TRBJ2-3; 9 nucleotides agree with TRBD2. This CDR3 region has 15 residues. CDR1 is SNHLY and CDR2 is FYNNEI in the germline V gene. V trimming: 7 bases; J trimming: 5 bases; junction bases outside the gene matches: 10. CDR3 amino acids: CASTDPLAGLDTQYF. The CDR3 bases are TGTGCCAGCACTGACCCCCTAGCGGGGTTAGATACGCAGTATTTT.

V usage is TRBV27 and J usage is TRBJ1-1; 7 nucleotides match TRBD1. There are 14 residues in the CDR3. CDR1 and CDR2 (germline): MNHEY, SMNVEV (reference sequence). V gave up 5 bases and J gave up 5 bases; unmatched junction bases: 8. CDR3 region: CASSAQGVITEAFF. As DNA, the CDR3 is TGTGCCAGCAGTGCCCAGGGGGTTATTACTGAAGCTTTCTTT.